This TCR beta chain was sequenced in a study of monozygotic twins with inflammatory bowel disease. Overall study findings and caveats: TCRbeta inverse Simpson diversity was decreased in IBD patients versus healthy co-twins.

There were eight separate reactions per sample in which cDNA was made. TCRdb reanalyzed the 5' RACE reads and collapses them to one entry per CDR3 protein, without DNA. The listing contains 200,000 to 250,000 distinct CDR3 sequences. On this clonotype itself: What it recognizes is unknown.

This sequence originates from a human donor with ulcerative colitis or Crohn's disease, or a healthy co-twin of an affected twin (not recorded which). Sequenced: blood.

The CDR3 loop reads CASSLIDDYQPQHF. V is TRBV7-9 and J is TRBJ1-5. This CDR3 has 14 residues. Germline CDR1 and CDR2: SEHNR and FQNEAQ (reference sequence). The full variable domain, in which reference TRBV7-9 and TRBJ1-5 provide the parts outside the CDR3, is DTGVSQNPRHKITKRGQNVTFRCDPISEHNRLYWYRQTLGQGPEFLTYFQNEAQLEKSRLLSDRFSAERPKGSFSTLEIQRTEQGDSAMYLCASSLIDDYQPQHFGDGTRLSIL.